This TCR beta chain is drawn from a study of T cells after yellow fever vaccination (dated by TCRdb to between 2018 and 2020). In terms of the full investigation: The SMART-Seq v4 Ultra Low Input RNA kit was used to prepare libraries from fractions with low cell numbers. To follow T-cell clones before and after both primary and booster YFV17D yellow fever vaccination, bulk TCR alpha and beta repertoires underwent longitudinal sequencing. The cohort comprised two healthy male donors, one aged 18 to 30 and one aged 30 to 40 years. Blood samples were taken at several timepoints before and after primary and secondary immunization, and bulk PBMC replicates and cell subsets were isolated.

Synthesis of TCR cDNA relied on 5'RACE template switching, a step that introduced a universal primer site along with unique molecular identifiers. Priming of cDNA synthesis was performed from both the TCR alpha and TCR beta constant segments. Libraries were amplified in two PCR steps, with sample barcodes and sequencing adapters added in the second step. Sequencing of the libraries was done on either Illumina HiSeq 2500 (2x100 bp) or NovaSeq (2x150 bp). In the original analysis: MIGEC handled demultiplexing of reads and collapsing into UMI consensus sequences, while MiXCR performed V(D)J alignment. Clonotypes responding to the vaccine were identified with edgeR on replicate PBMC samples, with the criteria of FDR below 0.01 and a log2 fold change above 5 up to day 15. Bulk clonotypes were assigned CD4 or CD8 identity according to which sequenced CD4 or CD8 repertoire held them at higher abundance. TCRdb handled the public reads itself, with Q25 trimming in fastp and clone calling in MiXCR, and kept productive beta chains. Each CDR3 protein appears once, grouped with its most common genes and DNA. TCRdb's processing, not the authors' own work, is the source of the V and J calls. The sample profile shows 100,000 to 150,000 distinct CDR3 sequences; 7.4% of them were found once. The ten largest clones take up around 2.3% of the sample.

A word on this clonotype: The antigen it binds to is not known. Base qualities are not at hand, and no much larger clone is one base apart.

Overall study outcomes, separate from this receptor: A small fraction of clonotypes appeared in both the CD4 and CD8 compartments, likely as a result of convergent recombination. Most clones expanded after primary vaccination (around 97% of CD4 and roughly 90% of CD8) were re-detected after the booster, suggesting that broad memory maintenance occurred. Computational filtering was needed because FACS-sorted repertoires could contain abundant contaminating clonotypes from the bulk population. The secondary T-cell response was found to be weaker but faster than the primary response, with a peak reached on day 5 rather than on day 15. Because the study included only a couple of donors, the extent to which the findings can be generalized is limited.

The CDR3 measures 13 amino acids from cysteine to phenylalanine. Just the 39-base CDR3 DNA is kept, in frame starting at base 1. V loses 2 bases of germline sequence and J loses 0 bases, and the interval between the two ends is 2 bases. The germline V gene (reference sequence) sets CDR1 to MNHEY and CDR2 to SMNVEV. In the paper's terms, the treatment or condition label means: live attenuated yellow fever vaccine strain. PBMCs were isolated from peripheral blood using a standard Ficoll-Paque protocol. CD4 and CD8 T-cell fractions were isolated with Dynabeads CD4 and CD8 positive selection kits. TriZol was used to extract RNA from bulk PBMCs, from CD4 and CD8 fractions, and from dextramer-positive and dextramer-negative fractions.

Rearrangement joined TRBV27 to TRBJ1-5; the D gene remains uncertain. Material: CD4+ T cells sorted from PBMCs, obtained approximately 11 days after the first yellow fever vaccination. The TCR comes from a man between 18 and 35 years old who received the YFV17D yellow fever vaccine. Here is the DNA: TGTGCCAGCAGTTTACATAGCAATCAGCCCCAGCATTTT. Its protein is CASSLHSNQPQHF.